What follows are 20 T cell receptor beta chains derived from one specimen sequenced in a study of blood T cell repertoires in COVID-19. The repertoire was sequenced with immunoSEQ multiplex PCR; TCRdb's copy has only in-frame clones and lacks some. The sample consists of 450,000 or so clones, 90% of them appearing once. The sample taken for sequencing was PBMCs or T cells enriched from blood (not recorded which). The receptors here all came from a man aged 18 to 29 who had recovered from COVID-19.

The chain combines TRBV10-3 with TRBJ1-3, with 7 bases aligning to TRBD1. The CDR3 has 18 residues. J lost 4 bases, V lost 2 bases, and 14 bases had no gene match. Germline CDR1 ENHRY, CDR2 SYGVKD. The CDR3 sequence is CAISETAQGFILGNTIYF. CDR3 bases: TGTGCCATCAGTGAGACCGCACAGGGGTTTATTCTAGGAAACACCATATATTTT.

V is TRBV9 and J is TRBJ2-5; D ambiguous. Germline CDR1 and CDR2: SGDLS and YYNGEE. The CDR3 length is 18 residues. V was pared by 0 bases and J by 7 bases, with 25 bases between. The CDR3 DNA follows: TGTGCCAGCAGCGTAGTGCCGTCTGAGCGTCCCGAGCTGGGGACCCAGTACTTC. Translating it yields CASSVVPSERPELGTQYF.

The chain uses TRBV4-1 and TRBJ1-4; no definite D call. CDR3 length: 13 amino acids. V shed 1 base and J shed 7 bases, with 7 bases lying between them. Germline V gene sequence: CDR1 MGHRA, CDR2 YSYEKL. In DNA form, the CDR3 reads TGCGCCAGCAGCCAAGTCCGAGCTGAAAAACTGTTTTTT. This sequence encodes CASSQVRAEKLFF.

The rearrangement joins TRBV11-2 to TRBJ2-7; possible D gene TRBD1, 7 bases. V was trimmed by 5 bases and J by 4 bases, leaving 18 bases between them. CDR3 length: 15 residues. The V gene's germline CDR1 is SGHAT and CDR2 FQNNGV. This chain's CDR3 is CASSRYTGAGYEQYF. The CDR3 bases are TGTGCCAGCAGCCGATATACAGGGGCGGGGTACGAGCAGTACTTC.

CDR3 sequence reads: CASSLRRGELFF. As DNA, the CDR3 is TGTGCCAGCAGCTTAAGGCGGGGGGAGCTGTTTTTT. The chain uses TRBV7-2 and TRBJ2-2; D unresolved. Germline lookup yields CDR1 SGHTA and CDR2 FQGNSA. This CDR3 is 12 amino acids long. Trimming removed 2 bases from V and 8 bases from J, with 6 bases in between.

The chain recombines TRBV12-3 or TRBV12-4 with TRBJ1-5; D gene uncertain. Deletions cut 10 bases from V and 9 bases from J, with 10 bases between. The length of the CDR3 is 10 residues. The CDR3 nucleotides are TGTGCCACTTCCTCGGGGCCCCAGCATTTT. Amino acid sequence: CATSSGPQHF.

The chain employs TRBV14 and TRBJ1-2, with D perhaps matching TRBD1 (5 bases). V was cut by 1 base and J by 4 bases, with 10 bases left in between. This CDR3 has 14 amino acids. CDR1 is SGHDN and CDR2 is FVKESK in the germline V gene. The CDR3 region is CASSQAQGTYGYTF. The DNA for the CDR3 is TGTGCCAGCAGCCAAGCGCAGGGTACCTATGGCTACACCTTC.

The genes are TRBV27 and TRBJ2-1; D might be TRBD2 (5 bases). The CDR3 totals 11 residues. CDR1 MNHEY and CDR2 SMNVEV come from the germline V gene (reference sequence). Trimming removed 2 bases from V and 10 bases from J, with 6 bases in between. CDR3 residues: CASSLRGEQFF. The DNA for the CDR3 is TGTGCCAGCAGTTTAAGAGGGGAGCAGTTCTTC.

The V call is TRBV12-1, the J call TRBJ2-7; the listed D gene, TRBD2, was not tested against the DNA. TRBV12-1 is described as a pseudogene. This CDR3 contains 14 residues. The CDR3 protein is CASSTRAGTYEQYF. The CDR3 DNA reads TGTGCCAGCAGCACCCGAGCGGGGACCTACGAGCAGTACTTC.

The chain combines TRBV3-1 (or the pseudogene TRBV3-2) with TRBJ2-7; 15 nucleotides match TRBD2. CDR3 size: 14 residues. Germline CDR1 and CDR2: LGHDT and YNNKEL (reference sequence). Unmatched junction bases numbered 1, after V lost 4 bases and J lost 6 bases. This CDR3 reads CASSPGLAGGEQYF. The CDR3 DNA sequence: TGTGCCAGCAGCCCGGGACTAGCGGGAGGCGAGCAGTACTTC.

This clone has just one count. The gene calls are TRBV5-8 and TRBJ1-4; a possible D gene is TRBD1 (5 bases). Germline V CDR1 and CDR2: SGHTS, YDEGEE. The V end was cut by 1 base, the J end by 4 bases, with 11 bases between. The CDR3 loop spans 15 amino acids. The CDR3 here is CASSLSQGFNEKLFF. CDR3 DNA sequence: TGTGCCAGCAGCTTGAGTCAGGGTTTTAATGAAAAACTGTTTTTT.

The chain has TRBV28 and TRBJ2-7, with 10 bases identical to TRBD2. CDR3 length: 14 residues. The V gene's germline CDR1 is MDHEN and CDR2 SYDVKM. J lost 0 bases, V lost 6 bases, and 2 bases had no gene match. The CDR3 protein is CASSGTSDSYEQYF. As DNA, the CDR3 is TGTGCCAGCAGCGGGACTAGCGACTCCTACGAGCAGTACTTC.

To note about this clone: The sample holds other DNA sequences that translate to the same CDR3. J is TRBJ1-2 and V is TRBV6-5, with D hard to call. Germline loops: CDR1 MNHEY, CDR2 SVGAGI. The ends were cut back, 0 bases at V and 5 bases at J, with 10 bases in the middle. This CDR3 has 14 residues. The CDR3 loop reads CASSYSRVGYGYTF. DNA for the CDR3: TGTGCCAGCAGTTACTCGAGGGTGGGTTATGGCTACACCTTC.

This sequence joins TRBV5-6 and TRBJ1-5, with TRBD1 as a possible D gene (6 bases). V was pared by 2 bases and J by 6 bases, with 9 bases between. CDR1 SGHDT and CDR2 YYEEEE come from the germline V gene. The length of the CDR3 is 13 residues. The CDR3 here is CASSLGGGQPQHF. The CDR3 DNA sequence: TGTGCCAGCAGCTTAGGGGGGGGTCAGCCCCAGCATTTT.

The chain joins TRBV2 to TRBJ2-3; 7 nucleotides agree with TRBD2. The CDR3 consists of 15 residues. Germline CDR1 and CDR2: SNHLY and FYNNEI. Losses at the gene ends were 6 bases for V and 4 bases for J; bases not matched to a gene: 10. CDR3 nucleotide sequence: TGTGCCAGCAGATGGGACGGGGGGTTACCAGATACGCAGTATTTT. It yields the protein CASRWDGGLPDTQYF.

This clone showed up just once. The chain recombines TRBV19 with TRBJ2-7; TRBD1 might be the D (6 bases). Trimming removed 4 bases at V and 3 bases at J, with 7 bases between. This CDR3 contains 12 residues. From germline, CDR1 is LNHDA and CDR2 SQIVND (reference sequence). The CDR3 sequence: CASSKDSYEQYF. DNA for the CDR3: TGTGCCAGTAGTAAGGACAGCTACGAGCAGTACTTC.

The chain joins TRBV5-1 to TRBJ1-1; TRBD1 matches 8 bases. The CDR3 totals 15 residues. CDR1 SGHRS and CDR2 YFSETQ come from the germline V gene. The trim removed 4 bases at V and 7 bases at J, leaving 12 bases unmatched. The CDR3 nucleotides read TGCGCCAGCAGCACAGACGGGACAGGATCGGATGAAGCTTTCTTT. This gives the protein CASSTDGTGSDEAFF.

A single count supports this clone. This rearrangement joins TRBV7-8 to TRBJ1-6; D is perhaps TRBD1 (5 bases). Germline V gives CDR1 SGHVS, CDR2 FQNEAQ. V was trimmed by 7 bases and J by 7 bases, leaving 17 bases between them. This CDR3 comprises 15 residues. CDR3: CASMGPGEGNSPLHF. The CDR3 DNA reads TGTGCCAGCATGGGACCCGGGGAGGGGAATTCACCCCTCCACTTT.

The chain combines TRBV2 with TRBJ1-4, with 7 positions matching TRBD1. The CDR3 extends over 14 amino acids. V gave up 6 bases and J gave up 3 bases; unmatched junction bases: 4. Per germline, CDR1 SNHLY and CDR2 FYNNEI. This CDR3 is CASRTQGSNEKLFF. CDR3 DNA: TGTGCCAGCAGGACACAGGGGTCTAATGAAAAACTGTTTTTT. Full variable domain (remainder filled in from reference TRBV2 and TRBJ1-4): EPEVTQTPSHQVTQMGQEVILRCVPISNHLYFYWYRQILGQKVEFLVSFYNNEISEKSEIFDDQFSVERPDGSNFTLKIRSTKLEDSAMYFCASRTQGSNEKLFFGSGTQLSVL.

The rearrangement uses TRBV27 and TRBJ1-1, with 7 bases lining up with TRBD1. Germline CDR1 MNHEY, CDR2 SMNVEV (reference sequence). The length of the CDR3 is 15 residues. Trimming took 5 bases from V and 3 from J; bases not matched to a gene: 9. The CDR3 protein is CASSPSGTEDTEAFF. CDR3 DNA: TGTGCCAGCAGTCCCTCCGGGACAGAGGACACTGAAGCTTTCTTT.